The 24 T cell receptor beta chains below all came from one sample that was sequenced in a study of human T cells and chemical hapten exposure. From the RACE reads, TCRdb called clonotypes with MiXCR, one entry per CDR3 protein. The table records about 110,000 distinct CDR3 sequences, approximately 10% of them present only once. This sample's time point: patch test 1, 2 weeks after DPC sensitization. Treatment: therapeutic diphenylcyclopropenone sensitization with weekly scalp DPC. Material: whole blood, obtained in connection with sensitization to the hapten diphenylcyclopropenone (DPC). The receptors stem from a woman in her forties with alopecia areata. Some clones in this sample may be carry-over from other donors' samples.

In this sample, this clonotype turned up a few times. This chain's CDR3 is CASSFFEKLFF. For the CDR3, the DNA is TGTGCCAGCAGTTTTTTCGAAAAACTGTTTTTT. This chain connects TRBV28 to TRBJ1-4; D unclear. Germline V CDR1 and CDR2: MDHEN, SYDVKM. Trimming removed 3 bases at V and 8 bases at J, with 4 bases between. The CDR3 is 11 residues long.

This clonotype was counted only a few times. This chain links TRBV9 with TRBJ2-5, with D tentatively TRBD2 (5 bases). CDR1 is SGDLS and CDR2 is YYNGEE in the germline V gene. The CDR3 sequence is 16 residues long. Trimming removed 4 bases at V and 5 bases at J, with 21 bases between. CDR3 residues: CASSPAVRAQGETQYF. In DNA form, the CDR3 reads TGTGCCAGCAGCCCAGCGGTCCGGGCCCAAGGGGAGACCCAGTACTTC.

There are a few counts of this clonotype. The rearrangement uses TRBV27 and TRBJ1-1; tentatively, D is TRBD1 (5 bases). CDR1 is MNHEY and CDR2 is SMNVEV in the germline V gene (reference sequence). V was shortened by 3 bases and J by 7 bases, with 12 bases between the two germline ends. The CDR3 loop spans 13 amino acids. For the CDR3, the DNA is TGTGCCAGCAGTTTGACGGGGCCGAGTGAAGCTTTCTTT. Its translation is CASSLTGPSEAFF.

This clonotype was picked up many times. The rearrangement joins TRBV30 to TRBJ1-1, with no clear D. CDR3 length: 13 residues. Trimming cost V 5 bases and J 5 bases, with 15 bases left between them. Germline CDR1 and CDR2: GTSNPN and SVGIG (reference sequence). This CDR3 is CAWSHSGRTEAFF. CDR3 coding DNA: TGTGCCTGGTCACATTCCGGGAGGACTGAAGCTTTCTTT.

The CDR3 region has the DNA TGTGCCAACTTGCGGGGCTACACCTTC. This encodes CANLRGYTF. This chain joins TRBV3-2 and TRBJ1-2. TRBV3-2 is deemed a pseudogene. The CDR3 is 9 amino acids.

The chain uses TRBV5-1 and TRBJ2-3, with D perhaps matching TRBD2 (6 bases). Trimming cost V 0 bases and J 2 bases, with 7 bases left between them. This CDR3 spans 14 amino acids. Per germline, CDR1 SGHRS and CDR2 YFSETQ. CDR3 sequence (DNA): TGCGCCAGCAGCTTGGCGGACTACACAGATACGCAGTATTTT. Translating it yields CASSLADYTDTQYF.

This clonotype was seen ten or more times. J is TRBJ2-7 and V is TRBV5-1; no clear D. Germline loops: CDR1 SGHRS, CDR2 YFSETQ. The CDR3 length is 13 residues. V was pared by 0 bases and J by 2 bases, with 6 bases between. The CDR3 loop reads CASSLALTYEQYF. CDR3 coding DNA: TGCGCCAGCAGCTTGGCGCTGACCTACGAGCAGTACTTC.

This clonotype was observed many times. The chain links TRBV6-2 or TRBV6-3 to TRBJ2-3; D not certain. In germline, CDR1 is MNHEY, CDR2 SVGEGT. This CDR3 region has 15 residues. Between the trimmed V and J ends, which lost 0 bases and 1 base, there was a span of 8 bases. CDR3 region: CASSYSSRGTDTQYF. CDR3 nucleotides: TGTGCCAGCAGTTACTCGAGTCGAGGCACAGATACGCAGTATTTT.

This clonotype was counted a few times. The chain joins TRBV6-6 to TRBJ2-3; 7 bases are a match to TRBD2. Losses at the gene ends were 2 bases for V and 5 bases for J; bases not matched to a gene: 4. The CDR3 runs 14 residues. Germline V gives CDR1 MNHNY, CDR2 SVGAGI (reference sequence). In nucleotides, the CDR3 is TGTGCCAGCAGTTACGGCCCTAGCGGAGATACGCAGTATTTT. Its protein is CASSYGPSGDTQYF.

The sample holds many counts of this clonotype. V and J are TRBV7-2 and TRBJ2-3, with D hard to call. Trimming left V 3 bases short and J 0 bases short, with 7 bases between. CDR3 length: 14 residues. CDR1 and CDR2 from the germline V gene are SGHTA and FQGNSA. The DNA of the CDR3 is TGTGCCAGCAGCTTGTCTCTTAGCACAGATACGCAGTATTTT. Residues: CASSLSLSTDTQYF.

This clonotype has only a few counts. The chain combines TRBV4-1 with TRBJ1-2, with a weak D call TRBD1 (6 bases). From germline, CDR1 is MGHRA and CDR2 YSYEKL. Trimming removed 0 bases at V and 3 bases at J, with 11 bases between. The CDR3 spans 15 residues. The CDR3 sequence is CASSQDYREDYGYTF. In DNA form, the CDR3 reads TGCGCCAGCAGCCAAGATTACAGGGAGGACTATGGCTACACCTTC.

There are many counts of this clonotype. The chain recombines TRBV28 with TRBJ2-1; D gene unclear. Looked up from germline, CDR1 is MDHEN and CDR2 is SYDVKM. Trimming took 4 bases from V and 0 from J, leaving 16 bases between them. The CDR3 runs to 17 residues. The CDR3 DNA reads TGTGCCAGCAGTTCCGTCGGACGGAAGAGCTCCTACAATGAGCAGTTCTTC. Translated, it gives CASSSVGRKSSYNEQFF.

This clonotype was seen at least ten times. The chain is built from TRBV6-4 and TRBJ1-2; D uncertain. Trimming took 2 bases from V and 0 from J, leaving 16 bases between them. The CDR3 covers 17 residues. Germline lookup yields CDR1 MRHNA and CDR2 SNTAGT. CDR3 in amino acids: CASSDARAQWANYGYTF. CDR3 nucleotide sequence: TGTGCCAGCAGTGACGCGAGGGCGCAGTGGGCTAACTATGGCTACACCTTC.

The CDR3 coding sequence is TGTGCCAGCAATAAGGGACTAGCGGGGGGGCGTGGAGATACGCAGTATTTT. It is translated as CASNKGLAGGRGDTQYF. This sequence joins TRBV2 and TRBJ2-3, with TRBD2 matching over 16 bases. This CDR3 region has 17 residues. Germline assignment: CDR1 SNHLY and CDR2 FYNNEI. The V and J ends lost 7 bases and 5 bases, in that order; junction bases with no gene match: 9.

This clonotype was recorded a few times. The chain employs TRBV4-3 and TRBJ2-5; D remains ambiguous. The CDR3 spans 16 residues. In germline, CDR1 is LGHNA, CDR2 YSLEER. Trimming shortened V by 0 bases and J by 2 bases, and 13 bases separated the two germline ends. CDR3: CASSQDLGRIQETQYF. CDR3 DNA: TGCGCCAGCAGCCAAGATCTCGGCAGGATACAAGAGACCCAGTACTTC.

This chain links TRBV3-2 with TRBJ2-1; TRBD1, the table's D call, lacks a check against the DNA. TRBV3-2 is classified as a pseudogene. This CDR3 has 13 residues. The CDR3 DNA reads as TGTGCCAGCGGGCTCAGGGGGGAGGATGAGCAGTTCTTC. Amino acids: CASGLRGEDEQFF.

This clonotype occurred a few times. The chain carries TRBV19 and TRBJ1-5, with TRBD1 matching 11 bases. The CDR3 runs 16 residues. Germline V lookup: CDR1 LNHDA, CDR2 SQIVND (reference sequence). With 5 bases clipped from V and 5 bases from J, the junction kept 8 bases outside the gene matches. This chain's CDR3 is CASSASGQGGHQPQHF. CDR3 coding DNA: TGTGCCAGTAGTGCGTCGGGACAGGGGGGGCATCAGCCCCAGCATTTT.

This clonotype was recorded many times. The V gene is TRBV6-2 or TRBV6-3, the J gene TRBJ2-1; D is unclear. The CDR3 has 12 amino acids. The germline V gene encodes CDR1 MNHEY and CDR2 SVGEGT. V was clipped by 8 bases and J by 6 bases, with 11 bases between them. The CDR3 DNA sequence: TGTGCCAGCGGAAGGAGCCCCAATGAGCAGTTCTTC. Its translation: CASGRSPNEQFF.

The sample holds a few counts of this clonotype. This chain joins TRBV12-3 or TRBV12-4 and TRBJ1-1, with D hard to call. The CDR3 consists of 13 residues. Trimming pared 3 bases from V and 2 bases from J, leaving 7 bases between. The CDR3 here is CASSFNSNTEAFF. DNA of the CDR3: TGTGCCAGCAGTTTTAACAGCAACACTGAAGCTTTCTTT.

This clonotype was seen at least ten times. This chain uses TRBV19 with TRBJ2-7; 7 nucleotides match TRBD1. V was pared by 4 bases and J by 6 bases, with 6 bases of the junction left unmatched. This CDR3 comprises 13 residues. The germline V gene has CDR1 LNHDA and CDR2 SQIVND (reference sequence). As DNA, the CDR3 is TGTGCCAGTAGTACCGACAGGGTCGGCGAGCAGTACTTC. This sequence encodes CASSTDRVGEQYF. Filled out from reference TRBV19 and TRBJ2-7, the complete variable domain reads DGGITQSPKYLFRKEGQNVTLSCEQNLNHDAMYWYRQDPGQGLRLIYYSQIVNDFQKGDIAEGYSVSREKKESFPLTVTSAQKNPTAFYLCASSTDRVGEQYFGPGTRLTVT.

The CDR3 bases are TGTGCCAGCAGCTTGGAGGCATCCAAAAACATTCAGTACTTC. Its translation: CASSLEASKNIQYF. The chain joins TRBV5-4 to TRBJ2-4; D gene ambiguous. Looked up from germline, CDR1 is SGHNT and CDR2 is YYREEE (reference sequence). The CDR3 runs 14 residues. Trimming pared 0 bases from V and 2 bases from J, leaving 6 bases between.

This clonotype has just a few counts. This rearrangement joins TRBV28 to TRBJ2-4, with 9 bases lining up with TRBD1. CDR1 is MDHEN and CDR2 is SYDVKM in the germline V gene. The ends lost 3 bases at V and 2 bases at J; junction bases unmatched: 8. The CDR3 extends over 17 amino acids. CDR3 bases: TGTGCCAGCAGTTTGCCCCGGGACAGGGTCTCCAAAAACATTCAGTACTTC. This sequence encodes CASSLPRDRVSKNIQYF.

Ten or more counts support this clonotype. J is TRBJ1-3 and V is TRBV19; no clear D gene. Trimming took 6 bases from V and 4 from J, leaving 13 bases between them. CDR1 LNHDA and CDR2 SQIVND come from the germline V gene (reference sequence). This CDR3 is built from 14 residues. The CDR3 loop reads CASRAGNFGNTIYF. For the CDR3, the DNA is TGTGCCAGTAGGGCGGGAAACTTCGGAAACACCATATATTTT.

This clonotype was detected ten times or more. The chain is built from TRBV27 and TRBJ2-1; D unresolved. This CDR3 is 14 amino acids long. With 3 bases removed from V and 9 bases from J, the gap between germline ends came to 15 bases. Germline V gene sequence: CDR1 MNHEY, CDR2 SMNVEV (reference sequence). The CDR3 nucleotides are TGTGCCAGCAGTTTGAGGAAAGCTGGCGGTGAGCAGTTCTTC. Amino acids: CASSLRKAGGEQFF.